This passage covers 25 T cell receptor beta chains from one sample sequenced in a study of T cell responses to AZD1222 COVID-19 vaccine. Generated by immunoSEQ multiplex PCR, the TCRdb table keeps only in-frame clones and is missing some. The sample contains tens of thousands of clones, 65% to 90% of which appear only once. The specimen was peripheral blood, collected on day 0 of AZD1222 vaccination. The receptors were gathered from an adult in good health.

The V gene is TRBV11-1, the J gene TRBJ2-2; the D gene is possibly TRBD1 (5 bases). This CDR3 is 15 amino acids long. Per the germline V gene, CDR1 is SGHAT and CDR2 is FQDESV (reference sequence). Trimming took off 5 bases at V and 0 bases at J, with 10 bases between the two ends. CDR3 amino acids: CASSETAPNTGELFF. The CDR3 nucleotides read TGTGCCAGCAGCGAGACAGCACCGAACACCGGGGAGCTGTTTTTT.

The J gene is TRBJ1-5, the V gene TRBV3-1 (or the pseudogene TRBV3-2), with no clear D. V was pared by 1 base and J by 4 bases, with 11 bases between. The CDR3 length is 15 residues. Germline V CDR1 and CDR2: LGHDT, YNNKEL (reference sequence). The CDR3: CASSQGRDRNQPQHF. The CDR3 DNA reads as TGTGCCAGCAGCCAAGGACGGGATCGGAATCAGCCCCAGCATTTT.

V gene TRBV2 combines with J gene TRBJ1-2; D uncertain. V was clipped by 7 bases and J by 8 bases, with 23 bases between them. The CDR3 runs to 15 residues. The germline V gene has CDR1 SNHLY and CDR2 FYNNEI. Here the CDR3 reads CASNTDPRPFRGYTF. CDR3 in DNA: TGTGCCAGCAATACCGACCCGAGGCCCTTTCGCGGCTACACCTTC.

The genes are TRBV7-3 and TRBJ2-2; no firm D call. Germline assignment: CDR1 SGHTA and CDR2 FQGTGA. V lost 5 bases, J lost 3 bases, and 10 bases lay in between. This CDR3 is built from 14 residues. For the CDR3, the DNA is TGTGCCAGCAGCCCCACACAAGACACCGGGGAGCTGTTTTTT. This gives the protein CASSPTQDTGELFF.

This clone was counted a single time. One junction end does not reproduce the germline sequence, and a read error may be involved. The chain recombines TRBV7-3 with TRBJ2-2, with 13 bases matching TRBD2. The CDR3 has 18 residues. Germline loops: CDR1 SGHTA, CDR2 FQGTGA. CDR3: CASSSRLAGGPNAGELFF. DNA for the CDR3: TGTGCCAGCAGCTCCAGACTAGCGGGGGGCCCGAACGCCGGGGAGCTGTTTTTT.

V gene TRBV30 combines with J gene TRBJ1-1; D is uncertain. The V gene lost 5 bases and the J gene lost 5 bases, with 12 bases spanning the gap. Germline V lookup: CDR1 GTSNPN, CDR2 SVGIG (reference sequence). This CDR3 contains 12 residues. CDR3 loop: CAWVAFGTEAFF. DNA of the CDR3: TGTGCCTGGGTGGCTTTTGGAACTGAAGCTTTCTTT.

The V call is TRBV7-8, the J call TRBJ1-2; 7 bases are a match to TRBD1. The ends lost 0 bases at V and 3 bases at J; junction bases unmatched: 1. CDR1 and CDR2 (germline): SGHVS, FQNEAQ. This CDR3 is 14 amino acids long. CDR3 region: CASSLAGGHYGYTF. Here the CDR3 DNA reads TGTGCCAGCAGCTTAGCAGGGGGCCACTATGGCTACACCTTC.

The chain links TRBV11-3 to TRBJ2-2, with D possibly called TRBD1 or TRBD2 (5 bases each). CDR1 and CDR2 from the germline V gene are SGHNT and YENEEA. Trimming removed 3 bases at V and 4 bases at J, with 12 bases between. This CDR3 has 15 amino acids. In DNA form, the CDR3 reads TGTGCCAGCAGCTTGGGGGACCCGGGCACCGGGGAGCTGTTTTTT. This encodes CASSLGDPGTGELFF.

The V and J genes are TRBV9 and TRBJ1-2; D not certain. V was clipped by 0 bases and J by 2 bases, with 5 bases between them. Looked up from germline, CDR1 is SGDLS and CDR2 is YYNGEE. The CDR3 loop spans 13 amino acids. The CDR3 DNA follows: TGTGCCAGCAGCGTAGAAGAAAACTATGGCTACACCTTC. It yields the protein CASSVEENYGYTF.

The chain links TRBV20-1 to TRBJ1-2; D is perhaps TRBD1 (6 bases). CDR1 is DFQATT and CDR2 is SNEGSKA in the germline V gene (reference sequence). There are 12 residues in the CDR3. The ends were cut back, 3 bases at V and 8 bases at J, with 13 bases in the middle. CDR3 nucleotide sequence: TGCAGTGCTAGTGTGGGGGGCTTAGGCTACACCTTC. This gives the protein CSASVGGLGYTF.

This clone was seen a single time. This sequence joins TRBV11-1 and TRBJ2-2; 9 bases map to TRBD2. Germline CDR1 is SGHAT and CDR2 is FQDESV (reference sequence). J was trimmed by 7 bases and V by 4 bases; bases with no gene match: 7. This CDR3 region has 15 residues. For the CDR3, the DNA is TGTGCCAGCAGCTCCCCGAAGCGGGGGGTCGGGGAGCTGTTTTTT. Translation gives CASSSPKRGVGELFF.

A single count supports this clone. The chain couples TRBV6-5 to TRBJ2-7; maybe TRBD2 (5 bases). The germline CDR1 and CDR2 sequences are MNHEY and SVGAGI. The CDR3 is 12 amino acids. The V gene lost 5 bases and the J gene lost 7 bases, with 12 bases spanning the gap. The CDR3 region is CASSLPRGEQYF. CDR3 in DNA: TGTGCCAGCAGTCTCCCGAGAGGGGAGCAGTACTTC.

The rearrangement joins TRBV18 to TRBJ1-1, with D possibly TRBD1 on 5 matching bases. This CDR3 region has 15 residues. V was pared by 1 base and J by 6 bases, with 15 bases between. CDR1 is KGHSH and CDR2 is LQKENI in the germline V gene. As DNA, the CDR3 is TGTGCCAGCTCACCACAGCAGGGCGCGTACGCTGAAGCTTTCTTT. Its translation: CASSPQQGAYAEAFF.

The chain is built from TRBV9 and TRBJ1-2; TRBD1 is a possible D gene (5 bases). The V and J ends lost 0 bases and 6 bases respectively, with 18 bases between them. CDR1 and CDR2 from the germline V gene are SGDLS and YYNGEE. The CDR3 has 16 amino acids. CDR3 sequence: CASSVGPGGSTDGYTF. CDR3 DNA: TGTGCCAGCAGCGTAGGTCCGGGGGGGTCGACGGATGGCTACACCTTC.

The DNA of the CDR3 is TGTGCCAGCAGTGAAACGCCGGGTGACTATGGCTACACCTTC. Amino acid sequence: CASSETPGDYGYTF. The chain carries TRBV6-1 and TRBJ1-2; the D is unclear. The CDR3 extends over 14 amino acids. The germline CDR1 and CDR2 sequences are MNHNS and SASEGT. V lost 2 bases and J lost 3, with 10 bases in between.

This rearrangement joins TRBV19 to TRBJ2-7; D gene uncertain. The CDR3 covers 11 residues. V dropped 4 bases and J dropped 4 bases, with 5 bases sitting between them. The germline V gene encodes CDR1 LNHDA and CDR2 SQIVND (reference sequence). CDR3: CASSSRYEQYF. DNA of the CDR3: TGTGCCAGTAGTAGTCGGTACGAGCAGTACTTC.

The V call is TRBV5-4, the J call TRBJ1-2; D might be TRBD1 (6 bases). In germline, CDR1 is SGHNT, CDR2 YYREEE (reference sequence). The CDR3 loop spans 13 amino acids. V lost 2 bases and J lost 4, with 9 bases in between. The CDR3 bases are TGTGCCAGCAGCTTCCCGGACAGCTATGGCTACACCTTC. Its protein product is CASSFPDSYGYTF. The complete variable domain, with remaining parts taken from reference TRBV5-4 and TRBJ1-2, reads ETGVTQSPTHLIKTRGQQVTLRCSSQSGHNTVSWYQQALGQGPQFIFQYYREEENGRGNFPPRFSGLQFPNYSSELNVNALELDDSALYLCASSFPDSYGYTFGSGTRLTVV.

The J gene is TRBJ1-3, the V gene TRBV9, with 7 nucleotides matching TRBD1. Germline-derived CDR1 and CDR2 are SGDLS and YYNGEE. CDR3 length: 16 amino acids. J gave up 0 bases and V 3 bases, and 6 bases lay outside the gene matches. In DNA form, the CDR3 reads TGTGCCAGCAGCGCCACAGACAGGGTCTCTGGAAACACCATATATTTT. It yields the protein CASSATDRVSGNTIYF. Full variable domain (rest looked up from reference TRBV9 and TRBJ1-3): DSGVTQTPKHLITATGQRVTLRCSPRSGDLSVYWYQQSLDQGLQFLIQYYNGEERAKGNILERFSAQQFPDLHSELNLSSLELGDSALYFCASSATDRVSGNTIYFGEGSWLTVV.

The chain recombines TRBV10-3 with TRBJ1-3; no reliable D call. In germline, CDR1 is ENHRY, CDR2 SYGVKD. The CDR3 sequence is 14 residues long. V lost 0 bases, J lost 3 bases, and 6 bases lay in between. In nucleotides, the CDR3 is TGTGCCATCAGTGAGTCGGGTGGTGGAAACACCATATATTTT. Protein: CAISESGGGNTIYF.

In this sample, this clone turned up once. CDR3 amino acids: CASSLQGTDTQYF. The CDR3, as DNA: TGTGCCAGCAGCTTGCAGGGGACAGATACGCAGTATTTT. This rearrangement joins TRBV11-3 to TRBJ2-3; maybe TRBD1 (6 bases). The CDR3 has 13 residues. Trimming took 3 bases from V and 3 from J, leaving 7 bases between them. Germline V gene sequence: CDR1 SGHNT, CDR2 YENEEA.

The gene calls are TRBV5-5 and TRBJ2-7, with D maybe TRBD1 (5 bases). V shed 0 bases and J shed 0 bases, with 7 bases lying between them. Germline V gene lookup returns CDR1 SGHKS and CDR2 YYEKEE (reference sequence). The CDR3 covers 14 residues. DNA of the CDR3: TGTGCCAGCAGCTTGGGACAGCACTCCTACGAGCAGTACTTC. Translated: CASSLGQHSYEQYF.

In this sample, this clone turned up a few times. The CDR3 protein is CASGDGMNTEAFF. The CDR3 bases are TGTGCCAGCGGAGACGGAATGAACACTGAAGCTTTCTTT. V gene TRBV28 combines with J gene TRBJ1-1; D is unclear. Germline CDR1 is MDHEN and CDR2 is SYDVKM. Trimming shortened V by 8 bases and J by 0 bases, and 10 bases separated the two germline ends. The CDR3 has 13 residues.

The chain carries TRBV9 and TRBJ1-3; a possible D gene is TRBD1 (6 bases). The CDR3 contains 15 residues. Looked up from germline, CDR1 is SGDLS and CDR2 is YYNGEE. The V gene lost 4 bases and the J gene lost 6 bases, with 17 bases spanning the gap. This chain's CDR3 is CASSQRGEAKNTIYF. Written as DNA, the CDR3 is TGTGCCAGCAGCCAAAGGGGGGAAGCAAAAAACACCATATATTTT.

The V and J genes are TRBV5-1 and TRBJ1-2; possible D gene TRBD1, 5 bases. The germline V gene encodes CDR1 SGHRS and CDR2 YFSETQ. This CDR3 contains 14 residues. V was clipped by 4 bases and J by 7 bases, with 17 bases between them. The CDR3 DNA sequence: TGCGCCAGCAGCGAAAATTTTGGGGCTGGTGGCTACACCTTC. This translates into CASSENFGAGGYTF.

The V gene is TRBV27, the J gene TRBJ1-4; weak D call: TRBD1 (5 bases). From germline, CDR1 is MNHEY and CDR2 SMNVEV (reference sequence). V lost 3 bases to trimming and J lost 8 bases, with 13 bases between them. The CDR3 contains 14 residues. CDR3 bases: TGTGCCAGCAGTTTGGGGCCCTTAGGGGAAAAACTGTTTTTT. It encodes CASSLGPLGEKLFF.